These 8 T cell receptor beta chains were sequenced from one sample in a study of identical twins. TCRdb re-called the 5' RACE reads with MiXCR, one entry per CDR3 protein. This table has about 240,000 distinct CDR3 sequences, about 13% appearing once. These sequences were also reported in another study, on yellow fever vaccine responses in identical twins.

The sample comprised memory (CD45RO+) T cells sorted from blood. All receptors derive from a young woman in good health.

This clonotype has ten or more counts. The chain couples TRBV4-3 to TRBJ2-7; unclear D gene. Germline CDR1 and CDR2: LGHNA and YSLEER. The V gene lost 1 base and the J gene lost 0 bases, with 7 bases spanning the gap. The CDR3 is 14 residues long. DNA of the CDR3: TGCGCCAGCAGCCAAGGACTGAGCTCCTACGAGCAGTACTTC. Translation: CASSQGLSSYEQYF.

The chain joins TRBV11-2 to TRBJ1-1; D is unclear. This CDR3 comprises 13 residues. The V end was cut by 0 bases, the J end by 8 bases, with 10 bases between. The germline CDR1 and CDR2 sequences are SGHAT and FQNNGV. The CDR3 sequence: CASSLDLGSEAFF. In DNA, the CDR3 is TGTGCCAGCAGCTTAGATCTAGGGTCGGAAGCTTTCTTT.

This clonotype appeared a few times. The chain is built from TRBV6-2 or TRBV6-3 and TRBJ2-7; TRBD2 might be the D (5 bases). Germline lookup yields CDR1 MNHEY and CDR2 SVGEGT. There are 17 residues in the CDR3. V was clipped by 5 bases and J by 2 bases, with 22 bases between them. Here the CDR3 reads CASSPRLIMSGAYEQYF. CDR3 in DNA: TGTGCCAGCAGTCCACGGTTAATCATGTCCGGGGCCTACGAGCAGTACTTC.

V is TRBV7-2 and J is TRBJ2-7; TRBD1 agrees at 7 bases. The CDR3 runs to 15 residues. CDR1 is SGHTA and CDR2 is FQGNSA in the germline V gene. V trimming: 5 bases; J trimming: 5 bases; junction bases outside the gene matches: 12. The CDR3 bases are TGTGCCAGCAGCCTGAAGGGACAGACATTCGACGAGCAGTACTTC. It is translated as CASSLKGQTFDEQYF.

This clonotype was seen only a few times. The chain joins TRBV20-1 to TRBJ2-3; TRBD1 aligns across 7 bases. The CDR3 spans 13 residues. Germline V gene sequence: CDR1 DFQATT, CDR2 SNEGSKA (reference sequence). V shed 5 bases, J shed 6 bases, and the junction held 8 bases outside the gene matches. The CDR3 region has the DNA TGCAGTGCTTCTGACAGGGACCGCGATACGCAGTATTTT. This encodes CSASDRDRDTQYF.

This clonotype was counted at least ten times. The CDR3 sequence: CASSPGQGIRNTIYF. CDR3 bases: TGCGCCAGCAGCCCGGGACAGGGTATTCGAAACACCATATATTTT. The chain links TRBV5-1 to TRBJ1-3; 9 bases agree with TRBD1. The V segment lost 4 bases and the J segment 5 bases; nucleotides outside the gene matches: 7. CDR1 and CDR2 (germline): SGHRS, YFSETQ. This CDR3 region has 15 residues.

In its sample, this clonotype was seen a few times. An end of the junction does not agree with germline; a read error may underlie this. The V gene is TRBV18, the J gene TRBJ2-7; D remains ambiguous. The CDR3 is 13 residues long. Germline CDR1 KGHSH, CDR2 LQKENI. CDR3 in amino acids: CASSPGANDEQYF. In DNA, the CDR3 is TGCGCCAGCTCACCGGGTGCAAACGACGAGCAGTACTTC.

CDR3 loop: CSIRGDTDTQYF. The DNA for the CDR3 is TGCAGCATACGGGGGGACACAGATACGCAGTATTTT. The chain employs TRBV29-1 and TRBJ2-3, with 7 bases lining up with TRBD2. The germline V gene encodes CDR1 SQVTM and CDR2 ANQGSEA. The CDR3 has 12 residues. Trimming removed 8 bases from V and 2 bases from J; junction bases left unmatched: 4.